Detailed here is one T cell receptor beta chain. What it binds is unknown. The germline V and J ends were trimmed by 11 bases and 10 bases, with 17 bases remaining between them. Per germline, CDR1 MDHEN and CDR2 SYDVKM. The CDR3 sequence is 12 residues long. The data originate from a study of cytomegalovirus exposure and HLA in healthy donors. Study-wide results and limits: Investigators reported fewer than 200 TCR beta chains as tied to cytomegalovirus. First-cohort TCR clusters tended to co-occur in the approximately 110 validation repertoires, a later analysis found.

TCRdb keeps only in-frame clones here, not all; method: immunoSEQ multiplex PCR. The data hold 70,000 to 80,000 clones, with around 94% observed a single time. The chain combines TRBV28 with TRBJ1-4; D ambiguous. The TCR was taken from a woman aged 18 to 35 in good health and CMV-seropositive. What was sequenced was PBMCs. The CDR3 nucleotides read TGTGCCGGCCGCGCGGGTGGCGGAAAACTGTTTTTT. Protein: CAGRAGGGKLFF.